This T cell receptor beta chain originates from a study of blood T cells in healthy people across ages. The J segment lost 0 bases and the V segment lost 2 bases, leaving 12 bases of the junction unmatched. Germline V gene data show CDR1 as SGHTS and CDR2 as YDEGEE. The CDR3 consists of 18 residues. Then a second PCR, running roughly 7 to 11 cycles, was carried out with a sample-barcoded 5' primer and a J-beta primer mix. TCRdb called the 5' RACE reads again in MiXCR, with one record for every CDR3 protein. This sample has around 870,000 distinct CDR3 sequences; under 35% occur once, and the top ten carry 15% to 20%.

The chain is built from TRBV5-8 and TRBJ2-7, with TRBD1 identical over 9 bases. The sequenced material came from blood. The receptor's source is a woman at least 80 years old in good health. This CDR3 is CASSFRDRAILSSYEQYF. The DNA for the CDR3 is TGTGCCAGCAGCTTCCGGGACAGGGCGATCTTAAGCTCCTACGAGCAGTACTTC.